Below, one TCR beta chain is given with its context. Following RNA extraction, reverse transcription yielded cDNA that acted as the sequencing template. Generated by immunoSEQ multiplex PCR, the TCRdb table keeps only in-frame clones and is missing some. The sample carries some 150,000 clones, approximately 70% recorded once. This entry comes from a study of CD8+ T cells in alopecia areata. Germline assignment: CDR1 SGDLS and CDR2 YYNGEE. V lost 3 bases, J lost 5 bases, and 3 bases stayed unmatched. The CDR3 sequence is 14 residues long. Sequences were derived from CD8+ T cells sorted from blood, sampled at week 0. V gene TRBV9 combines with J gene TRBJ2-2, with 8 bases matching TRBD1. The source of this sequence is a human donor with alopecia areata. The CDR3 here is CASSADRVTGELFF. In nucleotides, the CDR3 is TGTGCCAGCAGCGCGGACAGGGTGACCGGGGAGCTGTTTTTT.